This TCR beta chain originates from a study of cytomegalovirus exposure and HLA in healthy donors. This CDR3 region has 15 residues. V was clipped by 5 bases and J by 1 base; unmatched bases: 4. The germline V gene encodes CDR1 SGHAT and CDR2 FQDESV (reference sequence). The PCR employed 60 Vbeta primers together with 13 Jbeta primers. Profiled with immunoSEQ multiplex PCR; TCRdb holds only in-frame clones, not every one. The table lists about 44,000 clones. The sequence derives from a male donor in good health and CMV-seronegative. The V gene is TRBV11-1, the J gene TRBJ2-1, with TRBD2 identical over 8 bases. Material: PBMCs. The CDR3 DNA reads TGTGCCAGCAGCCGAAGCGGGAGTTCCTACAATGAGCAGTTCTTC. This encodes CASSRSGSSYNEQFF.